Listed below are T cell receptor beta chains from one sample, sequenced in a study of T cell responses to AZD1222 COVID-19 vaccine. The table came from immunoSEQ multiplex PCR; TCRdb's copy has only in-frame clones and leaves some out. The sample consists of about 200,000 clones, around 90% of them appearing once. The input for sequencing was peripheral blood, taken 28 days after the second dose of the MenACWY control vaccine. These receptors came from an adult who received the MenACWY meningococcal vaccine as a control. Each CDR3 is given with its conserved first and last residue. The D gene is left open where the match is weak. Expanded clones get a size class; other rows say once, few or many, or leave the size out.

TRBV7-2,NA,TRBJ1-2,NA,CASSPQQGLMGTF,TGTGCCAGCAGCCCCCAACAGGGCTTAATGGGAACCTTC
TRBV5-6,TRBD2,TRBJ2-1,NA,CASSSGTRWEQFF,TGTGCCAGCAGCTCCGGGACTAGATGGGAGCAGTTCTTC
TRBV11-3,NA,TRBJ2-7,NA,CASSLGPPGGSYEQYF,TGTGCCAGCAGCTTAGGCCCGCCCGGTGGGTCCTACGAGCAGTACTTC
TRBV29-1,NA,TRBJ2-3,NA,CSVDISRGTDTQYF,TGCAGCGTTGACATAAGCAGGGGCACAGATACGCAGTATTTT
TRBV5-1,TRBD2,TRBJ2-1,NA,CASSPRGLAGGPLSNEQFF,TGCGCCAGCAGCCCCCGCGGACTAGCGGGAGGCCCCTTATCTAATGAGCAGTTCTTC
TRBV6-2/TRBV6-3,TRBD1,TRBJ1-1,NA,CASSDRGFTEAFF,TGTGCCAGCAGCGACAGGGGGTTCACTGAAGCTTTCTTT
TRBV7-9,NA,TRBJ1-1,NA,CASSLSGLVGYFF,TGTGCCAGCAGCTTATCGGGCCTCGTTGGGTATTTCTTT
TRBV18,NA,TRBJ2-5,NA,CASSPRQETQYF,TGTGCCAGCTCACCCCGGCAAGAGACCCAGTACTTC
TRBV29-1,NA,TRBJ2-7,NA,CSGGGGGSYEQYF,TGCAGCGGGGGCGGAGGCGGCTCCTACGAGCAGTACTTC
TRBV7-6,NA,TRBJ1-4,NA,CASSLGAGGLNEKLFF,TGTGCCAGCAGCTTAGGCGCGGGGGGTCTTAATGAAAAACTGTTTTTT
TRBV18,NA,TRBJ2-7,NA,CASSPPRGQVSYEQYF,TGTGCCAGCTCACCACCGAGGGGTCAAGTCAGCTACGAGCAGTACTTC
TRBV9,TRBD2,TRBJ2-1,NA,CASSVDGGSYNEQFF,TGTGCCAGCAGCGTAGATGGCGGGAGCTACAATGAGCAGTTCTTC
TRBV19,TRBD1,TRBJ2-1,NA,CASRRQGPYNEQFF,TGTGCCAGCCGAAGACAGGGGCCCTACAATGAGCAGTTCTTC
TRBV3-1/TRBV3-2,NA,TRBJ2-2,NA,CASSQDGSRNTGELFF,TGTGCCAGCAGCCAAGATGGAAGTAGAAACACCGGGGAGCTGTTTTTT
TRBV18,TRBD1,TRBJ1-2,NA,CASSSSGTGASYGYTF,TGTGCCAGCTCATCTTCCGGGACAGGGGCTAGCTATGGCTACACCTTC
TRBV11-3,NA,TRBJ1-3,NA,CASSWGGDSGNTIYF,TGTGCCAGCAGCTGGGGGGGGGACTCTGGAAACACCATATATTTT
TRBV29-1,NA,TRBJ1-2,NA,CSVGGLPGYTF,TGCAGCGTTGGGGGGTTGCCTGGCTACACCTTC
TRBV18,NA,TRBJ1-1,NA,CASSQNWDTRGNTEAFF,TGTGCCAGCTCGCAAAACTGGGATACGAGGGGGAACACTGAAGCTTTCTTT
TRBV6-2/TRBV6-3,NA,TRBJ1-3,NA,CASSPPSLSGNTIYF,TGTGCCAGCAGCCCCCCATCGCTGTCTGGAAACACCATATATTTT
TRBV29-1,NA,TRBJ2-1,once,CSVQGLRMDEQFF,TGCAGCGTCCAGGGGCTAAGAATGGATGAGCAGTTCTTC
TRBV7-9,NA,TRBJ2-5,NA,CASSPQTTRRGQETQYF,TGTGCCAGCAGCCCTCAGACTACCCGCCGGGGTCAAGAGACCCAGTACTTC
TRBV27,NA,TRBJ2-7,NA,CASSLALYRVGHEQYF,TGTGCCAGCAGTCTTGCTCTTTACAGGGTCGGCCACGAGCAGTACTTC
TRBV2,NA,TRBJ1-5,NA,CASSEGGMRQPQHF,TGTGCCAGCAGTGAGGGGGGGATGCGTCAGCCCCAGCATTTT
TRBV6-5,TRBD2,TRBJ2-1,NA,CASGRRESSYNEQFF,TGTGCCAGCGGGAGGCGGGAGAGCTCCTACAATGAGCAGTTCTTC
TRBV19,NA,TRBJ1-2,NA,CASTKPGTDYGYTF,TGTGCCAGCACAAAACCCGGGACGGACTATGGCTACACCTTC
TRBV3-1/TRBV3-2,NA,TRBJ2-5,NA,CASGIQAVQETQYF,TGTGCCAGCGGGATTCAAGCGGTACAAGAGACCCAGTACTTC
TRBV12-5,NA,TRBJ1-3,NA,CASVWEGYGNTIYF,TGTGCTAGTGTTTGGGAGGGTTATGGAAACACCATATATTTT
TRBV19,TRBD2,TRBJ2-7,NA,CASSPTSGSQYEQYF,TGTGCCAGTAGTCCTACTAGCGGGAGCCAGTACGAGCAGTACTTC
TRBV28,NA,TRBJ1-2,NA,CASSLGSYGYTF,TGTGCCAGCAGTTTAGGTTCCTATGGCTACACCTTC
TRBV5-1,NA,TRBJ1-2,NA,CASSTTGWVQSANYGYTF,TGCGCCAGCAGCACCACCGGTTGGGTACAGTCAGCTAACTATGGCTACACCTTC
TRBV7-9,NA,TRBJ1-6,NA,CASSVRAQGIGTSPLHF,TGTGCCAGCAGCGTCAGGGCCCAGGGTATCGGTACTTCACCCCTCCACTTT
TRBV10-2,TRBD2,TRBJ2-5,NA,CASSEVAGGWGETQYF,TGCGCCAGCAGTGAAGTAGCGGGGGGATGGGGAGAGACCCAGTACTTC
TRBV7-8,NA,TRBJ1-2,NA,CASSSGLNYGYTF,TGTGCCAGCAGCTCCGGACTTAACTATGGCTACACCTTC
TRBV6-4,NA,TRBJ1-2,NA,CASSAGLGRDGYTF,TGTGCCAGCAGCGCAGGGCTAGGGCGCGATGGCTACACCTTC
TRBV13,NA,TRBJ2-1,NA,CASSLGEAYNEQFF,TGTGCCAGCAGCTTAGGGGAGGCCTACAATGAGCAGTTCTTC
TRBV9,TRBD1,TRBJ1-3,NA,CASSTSGQGVGNTIYF,TGTGCCAGCAGTACCTCGGGACAGGGAGTGGGAAACACCATATATTTT
TRBV30,NA,TRBJ1-4,once,CAWTLQKKLFF,TGTGCCTGGACCCTACAAAAAAAACTGTTTTTT
TRBV5-1,TRBD1,TRBJ2-7,NA,CASSLDRGYYEQYF,TGCGCCAGCAGCCTAGACAGGGGGTACTACGAGCAGTACTTC
TRBV5-4,NA,TRBJ1-6,NA,CASSLEGSWSPLHF,TGTGCCAGCAGCTTGGAAGGGAGTTGGTCACCCCTCCACTTT
TRBV2,TRBD2,TRBJ2-1,NA,CASSVGTNHNEQFF,TGTGCCAGCTCAGTCGGGACTAACCACAATGAGCAGTTCTTC
TRBV6-5,NA,TRBJ2-2,NA,CASRGGRELFF,TGTGCCAGCAGGGGGGGCCGGGAGCTGTTTTTT
TRBV19,NA,TRBJ1-5,few,CASSKQGGVSNQPQHF,TGTGCCAGTAGTAAACAGGGAGGAGTTAGCAATCAGCCCCAGCATTTT
TRBV4-1,NA,TRBJ2-7,NA,CASSRTDTYEQYF,TGCGCCAGCAGCCGGACAGATACTTACGAGCAGTACTTC
TRBV7-2,TRBD2,TRBJ2-2,NA,CASSLYGLAGAGELFF,TGTGCCAGCAGCTTATACGGGCTAGCGGGAGCCGGGGAGCTGTTTTTT
TRBV29-1,NA,TRBJ2-7,NA,CSASSAYYEQYF,TGCAGCGCTTCTTCGGCTTATTACGAGCAGTACTTC
TRBV7-2,NA,TRBJ1-6,NA,CASSLEGAGVYNSPLHF,TGTGCCAGCAGCTTAGAAGGGGCAGGAGTTTATAATTCACCCCTCCACTTT
TRBV4-1,NA,TRBJ1-5,NA,CASSQDAGAGGNQPQHF,TGCGCCAGCAGCCAAGATGCGGGGGCCGGGGGCAATCAGCCCCAGCATTTT
TRBV4-1,NA,TRBJ1-1,NA,CASSHDRRNTEAFF,TGCGCCAGCAGCCATGACAGGAGGAACACTGAAGCTTTCTTT
TRBV7-9,NA,TRBJ1-2,NA,CASSLGRDAANYGYTF,TGTGCCAGCAGCTTAGGGCGGGACGCAGCTAACTATGGCTACACCTTC